This is a list of T cell receptor beta chains from one sample in a study of T cell repertoires in cytomegalovirus infection. TCRdb re-called the reads with MiXCR, one entry per CDR3 protein. This sample has a few hundred thousand distinct CDR3 sequences, with approximately 40% found just once. Their antigen targets remain unknown. Sequences were derived from cultured PBMCs, sampled from culture after CMV antigen stimulation. Source of these receptors: a human donor in good health (CMV status not recorded). Some clones in this sample may be carry-over from other donors' samples. Both conserved end residues are part of each CDR3. The order of the fields is J gene, D gene, clone size, V gene, CDR3 DNA, CDR3 protein. The D gene is left open where the match is weak. Clone size is not always given. Where it is, it says once, few, many or a class for expanded clones.

>TRBJ2-5|NA|few|TRBV7-2
TGTGCCAGCGGCGACCCGCCGTGGGAGACCCAGTACTTC
CASGDPPWETQYF
>TRBJ2-1|TRBD1|NA|TRBV12-3/TRBV12-4
TGTGCCAGCAGTATTGACAGGGCTATCGGGGAGCAGTTCTTC
CASSIDRAIGEQFF
>TRBJ1-4|NA|NA|TRBV10-3
TGTGCCATCAGTGAGTCGTCGGCAGGGAATTGGGGGCCTAGCGAAAAACTGTTTTTT
CAISESSAGNWGPSEKLFF
>TRBJ2-7|TRBD1|few|TRBV7-9
TGTGCCAGCAGCCCGCCGAGGACAGGGATAAGCGAGCAGTACTTC
CASSPPRTGISEQYF
>TRBJ2-3|TRBD2|NA|TRBV10-3
TGTGCCATCAGTGATAGTACTAGCGGGACCTCCTGGAGCACAGATACGCAGTATTTT
CAISDSTSGTSWSTDTQYF
>TRBJ1-6|NA|NA|TRBV7-8
TGTGCCAGCAGCTTAACTTCCTTGGGGCAGGATTCACCCCTCCACTTT
CASSLTSLGQDSPLHF
>TRBJ1-4|NA|NA|TRBV5-1
TGCGCCAGCAGCTTCGGCGAGGGGGAAAAACTGTTTTTT
CASSFGEGEKLFF
>TRBJ1-2|TRBD1|NA|TRBV12-3/TRBV12-4
TGTGCCAGCACTCCGACAGGGGACTATGGCTACACCTTC
CASTPTGDYGYTF
>TRBJ2-7|NA|NA|TRBV6-2/TRBV6-3
TGTGCCACCCCCCCTGGCGGGGAGACCTACGAGCAGTACTTC
CATPPGGETYEQYF
>TRBJ2-2|TRBD2|NA|TRBV5-4
TGTGCCACCGAAGGACTAGCGGGGGCTCAAGGCGGGGAGCTGTTTTTT
CATEGLAGAQGGELFF
>TRBJ1-2|TRBD1|NA|TRBV11-2
TGTGCCAGCGCCGGAATCCGGGACAGGCATGGCTACACCTTC
CASAGIRDRHGYTF
>TRBJ1-2|NA|NA|TRBV7-8
TGTGCCAGCAGGAGTTTGGACAGATTACTCTATGGCTACACCTTC
CASRSLDRLLYGYTF
>TRBJ1-5|NA|NA|TRBV6-1
TGTGCCAGCAGTGAAGCGGGCGGGGGGGGCGGAGAGCCCCAGCATTTT
CASSEAGGGGGEPQHF
>TRBJ2-3|NA|NA|TRBV7-2
TGTGCCAGCAGCCCCGTGGCGGTCGACCCTCATACGCAGTATTTT
CASSPVAVDPHTQYF
>TRBJ2-3|TRBD2|few|TRBV10-3
TGTGCCATCAGCCCAAGCGGGGGGGCCGGAGATACGCAGTATTTT
CAISPSGGAGDTQYF
>TRBJ2-2|NA|once|TRBV6-5
TGTGCCAGCAGTTTGGGGGCGTCAACCGGGGAGCTGTTTTTT
CASSLGASTGELFF
>TRBJ1-6|NA|NA|TRBV20-1
TGCAGTGCTAGAGATTCGGTTGGTGGGAATTCACCCCTCCACTTT
CSARDSVGGNSPLHF